This is a list of T cell receptor beta chains from one sample in a study of OX40 agonist ivuxolimab in advanced cancers. Sequencing was performed with immunoSEQ multiplex PCR; in TCRdb, only in-frame clones are kept and a portion is missing. Of approximately 76,000 clones detected, roughly nine tenths appear once; the ten largest clones hold roughly 0.77%. Specimen: CD4+ or CD8+ T cells sorted from blood, collected in a trial of the OX40 agonist ivuxolimab. These receptors came from an adult with an advanced solid tumor such as melanoma, head and neck, liver or kidney cancer. Each CDR3 is given with its conserved first and last residue. The D gene is left open where the match is weak. Not all rows give a size; the values are once, few, many and, for expanded clones, a class.

- TRBJ2-7 TRBD1 TRBV30 TGTGCCTGGAGTGTAGGGGACAGCCTTTACGAGCAGTACTTC CAWSVGDSLYEQYF
- TRBJ2-3 - TRBV6-1 TGTGCCAGCAGTGTGGGCTGGGGCCGGGATACGCAGTATTTT CASSVGWGRDTQYF
- TRBJ2-6 - TRBV6-1 TGTGCCAGCAAAGGGACTGGGGCCAACGTCCTGACTTTC CASKGTGANVLTF
- TRBJ1-5 - TRBV30 TGTGCCTGGAGTGCGATTGACAATCAGCCCCAGCATTTT CAWSAIDNQPQHF
- TRBJ2-2 - TRBV9 TGTGCCAGCAGCGTAGTGGGGGCAGTAGGGGAGCTGTTTTTT CASSVVGAVGELFF
- TRBJ1-6 TRBD1 TRBV6-5 TGTGCCAGCAGGTCTTGGGGGACAGAGAATTCACCCCTCCACTTT CASRSWGTENSPLHF
- TRBJ2-5 - TRBV11-3 TGTGCCAGCAGCTTAAGTGTAGCTCAAGAGACCCAGTACTTC CASSLSVAQETQYF
- TRBJ2-7 TRBD1 TRBV18 TGTGCCAGCTCACCATCGGACAGGGGCAAGCAGTACTTC CASSPSDRGKQYF
- TRBJ2-3 TRBD2 TRBV7-6 TGTGCCAGCAGCTTAGCTAACCCGGGACTAGCGGGGGTCCCAGATACGCAGTATTTT CASSLANPGLAGVPDTQYF
- TRBJ1-4 - TRBV5-5 TGTGCCAGCAGCTTGGGGGCCGCGAACTCTAATGAAAAACTGTTTTTT CASSLGAANSNEKLFF
- TRBJ1-5 - TRBV28 TGTGCCAGCAGTGCGTATCAGCCCCAGCATTTT CASSAYQPQHF
- TRBJ2-1 - TRBV7-2 TGTGCCAGCAGCCCCTGGCAGGGTAGAACCTACAATGAGCAGTTCTTC CASSPWQGRTYNEQFF
- TRBJ1-2 - TRBV11-2 TGTGCCAGCAGCTTGGACCCGACCCGCTACACCTTC CASSLDPTRYTF
- TRBJ2-7 - TRBV6-6 TGTGCCAGCAGAGCCCCGGGGAACAGGGACTCCTACGAGCAGTACTTC CASRAPGNRDSYEQYF
once TRBJ1-5 - TRBV30 TGTGCCTGGAGTGTACAGAGTAATCAGCCCCAGCATTTT CAWSVQSNQPQHF
- TRBJ1-1 - TRBV13 TGTGCCAGCAGTCGACAGGTGAACACTGAAGCTTTCTTT CASSRQVNTEAFF
few TRBJ1-6 - TRBV2 TGTGCCAGCAGGGCATCAGGGAGTTTTGGTTCACCCCTCCACTTT CASRASGSFGSPLHF
few TRBJ1-5 - TRBV6-1 TGTGCCAGCAGTTCCCTGTTTGAGGGCGATCAGCCCCAGCATTTT CASSSLFEGDQPQHF
- TRBJ1-2 TRBD1 TRBV14 TGTGCCAGCAGCCAGGGACAGGCCTCCCCGTTTGGCTACACCTTC CASSQGQASPFGYTF
- TRBJ1-2 - TRBV30 TGTGCCTGGAGTGTGACAGAGGGTGGCTACACCTTC CAWSVTEGGYTF
few TRBJ2-3 - TRBV5-1 TGCGCCAGCAGCTTGTCGGGACGGTTCCCAGATACGCAGTATTTT CASSLSGRFPDTQYF
- TRBJ1-4 - TRBV10-1 TGCGCCAGCAGTGGCGACATTTCAGGCGAAAAACTGTTTTTT CASSGDISGEKLFF
once TRBJ2-3 TRBD2 TRBV6-4 TGTGCCAGCAGTCGGGAGGGAGCAGATACGCAGTATTTT CASSREGADTQYF
- TRBJ2-2 - TRBV7-3 TGTGCCAGCAGTTTCGCAGGGGTCACCGGGGAGCTGTTTTTT CASSFAGVTGELFF
- TRBJ2-1 - TRBV5-4 TGTGCCAGCAGCTTGGGGGGGCCTCAGCAAGCCTACAATGAGCAGTTCTTC CASSLGGPQQAYNEQFF
- TRBJ2-6 - TRBV7-2 TGTGCCAGCGGCCTCCTCGGGGTTCCCTCTGGGGCCAACGTCCTGACTTTC CASGLLGVPSGANVLTF
- TRBJ2-3 - TRBV29-1 TGCAGCGTTGAAGATGTAGGGACCAGCACAGATACGCAGTATTTT CSVEDVGTSTDTQYF
once TRBJ2-1 TRBD2 TRBV7-3 TGTGCCAGCAGTCCAACTAGCGGCTTCTACAATGAGCAGTTCTTC CASSPTSGFYNEQFF
- TRBJ1-4 - TRBV5-6 TGTGCCAGCAGCTGGAAACAGGCCGAAAAACTGTTTTTT CASSWKQAEKLFF
once TRBJ2-7 - TRBV7-2 TGTGCCAGCAGCTCAACCTCCTACGAGCAGTACTTC CASSSTSYEQYF
- TRBJ2-2 TRBD2 TRBV9 TGTGCCAGCAGCGACCCAGCGGGAGGGCAACCCGGGGAGCTGTTTTTT CASSDPAGGQPGELFF
once TRBJ2-5 - TRBV7-3 TGTGCCAGCAGCTTGAGCGGAGGACAAGAGACCCAGTACTTC CASSLSGGQETQYF
- TRBJ1-5 - TRBV29-1 TGCAGCGTCGGCAAGGGGCTTCATCAGCCCCAGCATTTT CSVGKGLHQPQHF
- TRBJ2-2 - TRBV11-3 TGTGCCAGCACCTACACACGGGCCGGGGAGCTGTTTTTT CASTYTRAGELFF
- TRBJ1-1 - TRBV6-5 TGTGCCAGCAGCCTTCGGACAGCCACTGAAGCTTTCTTT CASSLRTATEAFF
- TRBJ1-1 - TRBV28 TGTGCCAGCATCCCCCAGGGGTCTGAAGCTTTCTTT CASIPQGSEAFF
- TRBJ1-5 - TRBV5-4 TGTGCCAGCAGCTTGGGACTCGATCAGCCCCAGCATTTT CASSLGLDQPQHF
once TRBJ2-3 - TRBV19 TGTGCCAGTAGTATTGGTGACGCAGGAGGGACGCAGTATTTT CASSIGDAGGTQYF
- TRBJ2-7 - TRBV14 TGTGCCAGCAGCCGCATCGTCGGAACCTACGAGCAGTACTTC CASSRIVGTYEQYF